This passage covers 30 T cell receptor beta chains from one sample sequenced in a study of human T cells and chemical hapten exposure. TCRdb reprocessed the RACE reads via MiXCR and lists one record per CDR3 protein. The sample yields about 40,000 distinct CDR3 sequences, 3% to 4% seen once. Time point defined: patch test 2, 6 weeks after DPC sensitization. Treatment specified: therapeutic diphenylcyclopropenone sensitization with weekly scalp DPC. Specimen: whole blood, collected in connection with sensitization to the hapten diphenylcyclopropenone (DPC). Receptors originate from a man aged 40-49 years with alopecia areata. Some clones in this sample may be carry-over from other donors' samples.

This clonotype was recorded many times. The chain combines TRBV7-2 with TRBJ2-7, with D perhaps TRBD2 (6 bases). V lost 3 bases and J lost 4, with 10 bases in between. Germline CDR1 and CDR2: SGHTA and FQGNSA. The CDR3 runs 13 residues. For the CDR3, the DNA is TGTGCCAGCAGCTTGTCTAGCGTATACGAGCAGTACTTC. It codes for CASSLSSVYEQYF.

The table lists this clonotype with many counts. The chain recombines TRBV28 with TRBJ2-7; D is unclear. Germline CDR1 and CDR2: MDHEN and SYDVKM. Between the trimmed V and J ends, which lost 5 bases and 2 bases, there was a span of 10 bases. The CDR3 sequence is 13 residues long. This CDR3 reads CASSPWPTYEQYF. The CDR3 DNA follows: TGTGCCAGCAGTCCTTGGCCCACCTACGAGCAGTACTTC.

In this sample, this clonotype turned up many times. The chain recombines TRBV12-3 or TRBV12-4 with TRBJ2-4; 9 bases are shared with TRBD1. The CDR3 contains 14 residues. Trimming removed 4 bases from V and 7 bases from J; junction bases left unmatched: 5. DNA for the CDR3: TGTGCCAGCAGTTACGGGACAGGGTCCAACATTCAGTACTTC. Translating it yields CASSYGTGSNIQYF.

This clonotype was picked up many times. This rearrangement joins TRBV5-1 to TRBJ2-2; 9 bases are shared with TRBD2. The CDR3 spans 16 residues. V dropped 3 bases and J dropped 5; count of bases not matched to a gene: 8. Per the germline V gene, CDR1 is SGHRS and CDR2 is YFSETQ. The DNA for the CDR3 is TGCGCCAGCAGCTCCCAACTAGCGGGCGAGACCGGGGAGCTGTTTTTT. Translated: CASSSQLAGETGELFF.

This clonotype was detected ten times or more. The chain employs TRBV24-1 and TRBJ2-7; D gene ambiguous. Germline lookup yields CDR1 KGHDR and CDR2 SFDVKD. Trimming removed 0 bases from V and 5 bases from J, with 7 bases in between. This CDR3 has 13 residues. The CDR3 protein is CATSDLVSDEQYF. DNA of the CDR3: TGTGCCACCAGTGATTTGGTCAGCGACGAGCAGTACTTC.

This clonotype has a handful of counts. The chain recombines TRBV5-1 with TRBJ1-3; 8 bases agree with TRBD1. The CDR3 loop spans 14 amino acids. Trimming took 0 bases from V and 8 from J; bases not matched to a gene: 4. CDR1 is SGHRS, CDR2 YFSETQ, per germline. This CDR3 is CASSLVTGADTIYF. For the CDR3, the DNA is TGCGCCAGCAGCTTGGTGACAGGGGCAGACACCATATATTTT. Full variable domain (rest looked up from reference TRBV5-1 and TRBJ1-3): KAGVTQTPRYLIKTRGQQVTLSCSPISGHRSVSWYQQTPGQGLQFLFEYFSETQRNKGNFPGRFSGRQFSNSRSEMNVSTLELGDSALYLCASSLVTGADTIYFGEGSWLTVV.

This clonotype has more than one count but fewer than ten. CDR3 protein: CASSGGWGNQPQHF. CDR3 DNA: TGTGCCAGCAGCGGGGGATGGGGCAATCAGCCCCAGCATTTT. The chain links TRBV9 to TRBJ1-5; no clear D. CDR1 and CDR2 (germline): SGDLS, YYNGEE. The CDR3 spans 14 residues. V lost 3 bases and J 2 bases, leaving 9 bases between the germline ends.

This clonotype is medium-sized (0.01 to 0.1%) within its sample. The chain carries TRBV5-1 and TRBJ2-1, with D perhaps TRBD1 or TRBD2 (5 bases each). The CDR3 totals 10 residues. V lost 7 bases, J lost 9 bases, and 8 bases lay in between. Germline CDR1 is SGHRS and CDR2 is YFSETQ. CDR3 coding DNA: TGCGCCAGCGGGGACGGTGAGCAGTTCTTC. Translating it yields CASGDGEQFF. Drawing the rest from reference TRBV5-1 and TRBJ2-1, the complete variable domain is KAGVTQTPRYLIKTRGQQVTLSCSPISGHRSVSWYQQTPGQGLQFLFEYFSETQRNKGNFPGRFSGRQFSNSRSEMNVSTLELGDSALYLCASGDGEQFFGPGTRLTVL.

This clonotype was seen only a few times. J is TRBJ1-1 and V is TRBV6-6; D is perhaps TRBD1 (5 bases). Trimming stripped 5 bases from V and 2 bases from J, with 18 bases between. Germline CDR1 reads MNHNY; CDR2 reads SVGAGI (reference sequence). This CDR3 region has 16 residues. The CDR3 DNA reads as TGTGCCAGCAGTGGGCGGGACGTTTTACCCAACACTGAAGCTTTCTTT. This encodes CASSGRDVLPNTEAFF.

This clonotype was recorded a few times. This chain joins TRBV19 and TRBJ2-6; perhaps TRBD1 as D (6 bases). V lost 8 bases and J lost 0, with 11 bases in between. Looked up from germline, CDR1 is LNHDA and CDR2 is SQIVND (reference sequence). This CDR3 is built from 15 residues. CDR3 in DNA: TGTGCCAGTTGCAGGGGAAGCTCTGGGGCCAACGTCCTGACTTTC. It yields the protein CASCRGSSGANVLTF.

This rearrangement joins TRBV5-1 to TRBJ2-6; 10 bases map to TRBD2. Unmatched junction bases numbered 2, after V lost 0 bases and J lost 2 bases. The CDR3 is 17 residues long. Germline CDR1 SGHRS, CDR2 YFSETQ. The CDR3 reads CASSLVTSGTGANVLTF. CDR3 bases: TGCGCCAGCAGCTTGGTTACTAGCGGGACTGGGGCCAACGTCCTGACTTTC.

This clonotype was counted at least ten times. This chain joins TRBV4-2 and TRBJ2-3; no definite D call. Germline V gene lookup returns CDR1 LGHNA and CDR2 YNFKEQ. Trimming left V 1 base short and J 4 bases short, with 15 bases between. The CDR3 consists of 16 residues. CDR3 in amino acids: CASSQVGSAIPDTQYF. The CDR3 DNA follows: TGTGCCAGCAGCCAAGTGGGGTCGGCAATCCCAGATACGCAGTATTTT.

This clonotype was seen ten or more times. The chain has TRBV28 and TRBJ2-3; 10 nucleotides match TRBD2. Germline trimming cut 2 bases from V and 5 bases from J; bases unmatched to any gene: 7. The CDR3 sequence is 16 residues long. The germline gives CDR1 MDHEN, CDR2 SYDVKM. The CDR3 loop reads CASSLIVAGGGDTQYF. CDR3 in DNA: TGTGCCAGCAGTTTAATCGTAGCGGGAGGCGGAGATACGCAGTATTTT.

In its sample, this clonotype was seen many times. This chain joins TRBV7-2 and TRBJ2-6, with D possibly being TRBD1 (5 bases). In germline, CDR1 is SGHTA, CDR2 FQGNSA. V lost 6 bases and J 0 bases, leaving 9 bases between the germline ends. This CDR3 has 15 amino acids. CDR3 loop: CASRGPSSGANVLTF. The CDR3 DNA reads TGTGCCAGCAGGGGGCCGAGCTCTGGGGCCAACGTCCTGACTTTC.

This clonotype was recorded many times. The rearrangement uses TRBV3-1 and TRBJ1-4, with D maybe TRBD1 (6 bases). Trimming cost V 0 bases and J 3 bases, with 8 bases left between them. Germline lookup yields CDR1 LGHDT and CDR2 YNNKEL (reference sequence). The CDR3 runs 15 residues. CDR3 residues: CASSQEGTSNEKLFF. Here the CDR3 DNA reads TGTGCCAGCAGCCAAGAAGGGACATCTAATGAAAAACTGTTTTTT. Full variable domain (missing parts from reference TRBV3-1 and TRBJ1-4): DTAVSQTPKYLVTQMGNDKSIKCEQNLGHDTMYWYKQDSKKFLKIMFSYNNKELIINETVPNRFSPKSPDKAHLNLHINSLELGDSAVYFCASSQEGTSNEKLFFGSGTQLSVL.

The sample holds many counts of this clonotype. J is TRBJ2-2 and V is TRBV7-6; 8 nucleotides agree with TRBD2. Germline values: CDR1 SGHVS, CDR2 FNYEAQ. Losses at the gene ends were 11 bases for V and 4 bases for J; bases not matched to a gene: 18. The CDR3 loop spans 17 amino acids. The CDR3 protein is CAGQRGQRAGLTGELFF. In DNA form, the CDR3 reads TGTGCCGGACAGCGGGGGCAGCGGGCAGGGCTCACCGGGGAGCTGTTTTTT. The complete variable domain, with remaining parts taken from reference TRBV7-6 and TRBJ2-2, reads GAGVSQSPRYKVTKRGQDVALRCDPISGHVSLYWYRQALGQGPEFLTYFNYEAQQDKSGLPNDRFSAERPEGSISTLTIQRTEQRDSAMYRCAGQRGQRAGLTGELFFGEGSRLTVL.

Ten or more counts support this clonotype. The V and J genes are TRBV28 and TRBJ1-2; no definite D call. Germline CDR1 reads MDHEN; CDR2 reads SYDVKM. V lost 6 bases and J 3 bases, leaving 8 bases between the germline ends. The length of the CDR3 is 12 residues. CDR3 region: CASSPAHYGYTF. The CDR3 DNA reads as TGTGCCAGCAGCCCGGCCCACTATGGCTACACCTTC.

This clonotype occurred many times. The V gene is TRBV6-5, the J gene TRBJ2-1; 9 bases agree with TRBD2. CDR3 length: 15 residues. Germline values: CDR1 MNHEY, CDR2 SVGAGI. Trimming at V came to 6 bases and at J to 5 bases, leaving 8 bases not matched to a gene. The DNA for the CDR3 is TGTGCCAGCAGGTTAATAGCGGGAGTGGACAATGAGCAGTTCTTC. Translation gives CASRLIAGVDNEQFF.

This clonotype was seen ten or more times. The rearrangement joins TRBV11-2 to TRBJ2-1; 8 bases map to TRBD2. The germline gives CDR1 SGHAT, CDR2 FQNNGV. V lost 4 bases and J lost 3; bases outside the gene matches: 5. This CDR3 spans 15 amino acids. In DNA, the CDR3 is TGTGCCAGCAGCTCCGGACTAGCTCTCTACAATGAGCAGTTCTTC. Translating gives CASSSGLALYNEQFF.

A few counts support this clonotype. The chain carries TRBV6-2 or TRBV6-3 and TRBJ2-7, with D perhaps matching TRBD1 (5 bases). The CDR3 loop spans 13 amino acids. In germline, CDR1 is MNHEY, CDR2 SVGEGT. Between the trimmed V and J ends, which lost 2 bases and 2 bases, there was a span of 7 bases. CDR3 sequence reads: CASSYGAAYEQYF. The CDR3 bases are TGTGCCAGCAGTTACGGGGCAGCCTACGAGCAGTACTTC.

The table lists this clonotype with many counts. V and J are TRBV20-1 and TRBJ2-3; the D is unclear. Germline V gene sequence: CDR1 DFQATT, CDR2 SNEGSKA (reference sequence). V shed 0 bases and J shed 0 bases, with 10 bases lying between them. This CDR3 comprises 15 residues. CDR3 protein: CSARDVGESTDTQYF. CDR3 DNA sequence: TGCAGTGCTAGAGATGTTGGGGAAAGCACAGATACGCAGTATTTT.

Points on this clonotype: Since a much larger clone is just one base distant, this may be a read error. V gene TRBV6-5 combines with J gene TRBJ2-7, with D possibly matching TRBD2 (6 bases). The CDR3 has 13 amino acids. CDR1 MNHEY and CDR2 SVGAGI come from the germline V gene. CDR3 loop: CASSSGRTYGQYF. CDR3 coding DNA: TGTGCCAGCAGTTCTGGGAGGACCTACGGGCAGTACTTC.

This clonotype was observed many times. The gene calls are TRBV20-1 and TRBJ1-5, with a tentative D call TRBD1 (5 bases). This CDR3 region has 16 residues. With 0 bases removed from V and 7 bases from J, the gap between germline ends came to 19 bases. Germline CDR1 reads DFQATT; CDR2 reads SNEGSKA (reference sequence). The CDR3 DNA follows: TGCAGTGCTAGAGATCAAGGTCAAGGGGACGGGCAGCCCCAGCATTTT. Translation: CSARDQGQGDGQPQHF.

V and J are TRBV3-1 and TRBJ1-1; D is possibly TRBD1 (5 bases). The CDR3 is 14 residues long. The germline V gene has CDR1 LGHDT and CDR2 YNNKEL (reference sequence). V was trimmed by 6 bases and J by 3 bases, leaving 14 bases between them. The CDR3 region is CASSPGLSDTEAFF. In nucleotides, the CDR3 is TGTGCCAGCAGTCCGGGACTCTCGGACACTGAAGCTTTCTTT.

This clonotype was counted between two and nine times. V gene TRBV20-1 combines with J gene TRBJ2-3, with 8 nucleotides matching TRBD2. CDR3 length: 14 residues. The germline V gene has CDR1 DFQATT and CDR2 SNEGSKA (reference sequence). Trimming cost V 6 bases and J 4 bases; bases outside gene matches: 9. CDR3: CSAPGLGNSDTQYF. Here the CDR3 DNA reads TGCAGTGCCCCGGGACTAGGAAATTCAGATACGCAGTATTTT.

In this sample, this clonotype turned up many times. The genes are TRBV7-2 and TRBJ2-7; tentatively, D is TRBD1 or TRBD2 (5 bases each). This CDR3 has 14 residues. V was trimmed by 7 bases and J by 0 bases, leaving 13 bases between them. From germline, CDR1 is SGHTA and CDR2 FQGNSA. CDR3 region: CASTEGRSSYEQYF. The CDR3, as DNA: TGTGCCAGCACCGAGGGACGGAGCTCCTACGAGCAGTACTTC.

This clonotype appeared many times. The genes are TRBV12-3 or TRBV12-4 and TRBJ1-2, with 7 positions matching TRBD1. The CDR3 consists of 14 residues. After removal of 5 bases from V and 4 bases from J, the junction contained 7 bases not matched to a gene. The DNA of the CDR3 is TGTGCCAGCAGTACCGAGGGACAGATCTATGGCTACACCTTC. The encoded protein is CASSTEGQIYGYTF.

Worth noting for this clonotype: One base away lies a much larger clone, so this may be a sequencing read error. The gene calls are TRBV28 and TRBJ1-1; perhaps TRBD1 as D (5 bases). Germline V gene sequence: CDR1 MDHEN, CDR2 SYDVKM. The CDR3 runs 14 residues. The ends were cut back, 2 bases at V and 6 bases at J, with 13 bases in the middle. DNA of the CDR3: TGTGCCAGCAGTTTAGTCGGGGCAAGGGCTGAAGCTTTCTTT. The encoded protein is CASSLVGARAEAFF.

The chain combines TRBV12-3 or TRBV12-4 with TRBJ2-1; perhaps TRBD1 as D (6 bases). The CDR3 totals 14 residues. V was trimmed by 7 bases and J by 8 bases, leaving 18 bases between them. In DNA, the CDR3 is TGTGCCAGCACCCTTGGGGACCCAGGGGATGAGCAGTTCTTC. Protein: CASTLGDPGDEQFF.

This clonotype was observed many times. The chain links TRBV5-4 to TRBJ2-1, with 8 bases that match TRBD2. V dropped 3 bases and J dropped 10; count of bases not matched to a gene: 9. The CDR3 is made up of 14 amino acids. Germline V gene sequence: CDR1 SGHNT, CDR2 YYREEE (reference sequence). The CDR3 region is CASSYPGLGQEQFF. The DNA for the CDR3 is TGTGCCAGCAGCTATCCGGGACTAGGGCAGGAGCAGTTCTTC.